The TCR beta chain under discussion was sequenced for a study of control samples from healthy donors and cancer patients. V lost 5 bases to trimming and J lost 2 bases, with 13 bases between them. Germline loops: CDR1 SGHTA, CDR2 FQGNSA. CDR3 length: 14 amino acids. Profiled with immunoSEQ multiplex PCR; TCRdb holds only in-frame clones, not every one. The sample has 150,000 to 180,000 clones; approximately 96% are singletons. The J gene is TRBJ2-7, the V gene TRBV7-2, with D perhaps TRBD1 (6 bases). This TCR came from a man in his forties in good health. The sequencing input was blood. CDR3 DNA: TGTGCCAGCAGCGCCGCCACAGGGACCTACGAGCAGTACTTC. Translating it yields CASSAATGTYEQYF.